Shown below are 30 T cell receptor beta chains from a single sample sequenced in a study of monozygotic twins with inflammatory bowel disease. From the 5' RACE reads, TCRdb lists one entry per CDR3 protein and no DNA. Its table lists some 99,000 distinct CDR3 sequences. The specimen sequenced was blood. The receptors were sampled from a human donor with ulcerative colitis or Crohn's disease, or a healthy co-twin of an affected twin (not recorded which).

CDR3 residues: CASSPITGIEQYF. This rearrangement joins TRBV3-1 to TRBJ2-7; the D call of TRBD1 rests on TCRdb alone, since no DNA is present to check it. The germline gives CDR1 LGHDT, CDR2 YNNKEL (reference sequence). This CDR3 region has 13 residues.

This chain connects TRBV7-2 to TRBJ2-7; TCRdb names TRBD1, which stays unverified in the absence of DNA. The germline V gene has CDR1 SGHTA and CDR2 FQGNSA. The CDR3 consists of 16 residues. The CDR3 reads CASSLRAGTASYEQYF.

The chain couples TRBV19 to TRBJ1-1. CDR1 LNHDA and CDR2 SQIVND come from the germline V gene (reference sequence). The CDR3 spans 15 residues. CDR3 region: CASRIRDAVNTEAFF.

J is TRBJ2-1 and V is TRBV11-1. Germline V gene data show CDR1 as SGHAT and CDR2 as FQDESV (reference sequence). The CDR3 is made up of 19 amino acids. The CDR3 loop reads CASSLEAKRLPLTYNEQFF.

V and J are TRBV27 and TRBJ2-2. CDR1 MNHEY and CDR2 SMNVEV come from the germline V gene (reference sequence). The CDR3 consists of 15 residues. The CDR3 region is CASSLSRVFTGELFF.

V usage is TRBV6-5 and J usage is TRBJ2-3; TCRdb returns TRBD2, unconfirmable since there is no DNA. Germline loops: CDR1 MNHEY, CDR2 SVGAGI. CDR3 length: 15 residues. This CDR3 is CASSSLAPGTDTQYF.

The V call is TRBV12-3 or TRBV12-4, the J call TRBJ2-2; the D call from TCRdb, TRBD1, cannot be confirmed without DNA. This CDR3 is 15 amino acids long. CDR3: CASSFGQGNTGELFF.

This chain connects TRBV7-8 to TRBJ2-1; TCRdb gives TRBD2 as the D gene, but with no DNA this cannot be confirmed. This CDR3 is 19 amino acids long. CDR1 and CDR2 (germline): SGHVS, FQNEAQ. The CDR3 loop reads CASSMGLAGGRSSYNEQFF.

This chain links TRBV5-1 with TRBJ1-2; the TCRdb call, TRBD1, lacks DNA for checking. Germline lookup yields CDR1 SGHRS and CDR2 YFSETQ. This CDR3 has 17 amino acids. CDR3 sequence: CASSTGTEARSSYGYTF.

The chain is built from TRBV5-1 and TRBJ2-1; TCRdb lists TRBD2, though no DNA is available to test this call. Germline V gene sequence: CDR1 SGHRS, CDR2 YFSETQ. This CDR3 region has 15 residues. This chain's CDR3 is CASSSGLASGNEQFF.

CDR3 protein: CASSLNPQETQYF. V is TRBV7-2 and J is TRBJ2-5. CDR3 size: 13 residues. Germline assignment: CDR1 SGHTA and CDR2 FQGNSA.

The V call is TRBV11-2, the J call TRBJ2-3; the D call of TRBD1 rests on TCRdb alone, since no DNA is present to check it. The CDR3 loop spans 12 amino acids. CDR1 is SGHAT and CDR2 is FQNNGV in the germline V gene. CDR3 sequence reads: CASNLQGDTQYF.

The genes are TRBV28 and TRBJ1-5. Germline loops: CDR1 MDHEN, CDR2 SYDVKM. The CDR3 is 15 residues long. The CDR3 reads CASSSFSEVHQPQHF.

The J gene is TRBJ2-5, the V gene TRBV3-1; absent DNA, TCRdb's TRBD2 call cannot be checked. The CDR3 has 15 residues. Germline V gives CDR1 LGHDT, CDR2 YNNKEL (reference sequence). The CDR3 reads CASSQDGREQETQYF.

This chain's CDR3 is CASSLERTGRSYNEQFF. This chain links TRBV5-1 with TRBJ2-1; absent DNA, TCRdb's TRBD1 call cannot be checked. Per the germline V gene, CDR1 is SGHRS and CDR2 is YFSETQ. The CDR3 is made up of 17 amino acids.

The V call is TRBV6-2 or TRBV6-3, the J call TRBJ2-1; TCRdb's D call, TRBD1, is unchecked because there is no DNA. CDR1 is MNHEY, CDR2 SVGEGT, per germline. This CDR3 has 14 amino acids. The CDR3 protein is CASSYDRSGGEQFF.

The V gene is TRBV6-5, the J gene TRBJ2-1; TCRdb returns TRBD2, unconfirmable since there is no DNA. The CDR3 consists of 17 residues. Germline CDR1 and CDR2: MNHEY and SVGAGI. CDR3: CASSYSPPSGIYNEQFF.

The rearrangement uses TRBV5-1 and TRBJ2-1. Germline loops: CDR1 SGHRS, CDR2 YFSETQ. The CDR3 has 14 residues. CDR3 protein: CASSLLVSYNEQFF.

This CDR3 reads CATSRDNRYRYF. The chain employs TRBV15 and TRBJ2-4. The CDR3 extends over 12 amino acids. Germline lookup yields CDR1 LNHNV and CDR2 YYDKDF (reference sequence).

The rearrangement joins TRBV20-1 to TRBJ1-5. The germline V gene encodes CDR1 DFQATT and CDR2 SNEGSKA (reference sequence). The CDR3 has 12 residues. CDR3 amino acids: CSAGNSNQPQHF.

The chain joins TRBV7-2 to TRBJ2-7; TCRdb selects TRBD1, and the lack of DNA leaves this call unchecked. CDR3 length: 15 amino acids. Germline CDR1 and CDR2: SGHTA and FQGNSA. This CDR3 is CASSSVGQASYEQYF.

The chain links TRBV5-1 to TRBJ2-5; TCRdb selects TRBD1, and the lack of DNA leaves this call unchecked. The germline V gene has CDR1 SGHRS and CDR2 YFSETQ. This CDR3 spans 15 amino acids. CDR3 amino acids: CASSSYDGTQETQYF.

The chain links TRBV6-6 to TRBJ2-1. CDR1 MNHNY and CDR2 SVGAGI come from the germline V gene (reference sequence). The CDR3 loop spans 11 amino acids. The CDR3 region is CASNLNNEQFF.

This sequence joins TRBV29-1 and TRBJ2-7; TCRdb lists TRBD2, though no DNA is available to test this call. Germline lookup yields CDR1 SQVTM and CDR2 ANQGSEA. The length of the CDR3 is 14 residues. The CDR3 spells CSVEDQGEGYEQYF.

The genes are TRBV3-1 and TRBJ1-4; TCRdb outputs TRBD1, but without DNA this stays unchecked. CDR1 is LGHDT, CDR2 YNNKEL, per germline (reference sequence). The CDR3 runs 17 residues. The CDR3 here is CASSDLTGWRTNEKLFF.

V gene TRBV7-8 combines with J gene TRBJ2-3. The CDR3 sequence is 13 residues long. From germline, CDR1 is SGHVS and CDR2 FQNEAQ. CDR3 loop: CASSLIRGDTQYF.

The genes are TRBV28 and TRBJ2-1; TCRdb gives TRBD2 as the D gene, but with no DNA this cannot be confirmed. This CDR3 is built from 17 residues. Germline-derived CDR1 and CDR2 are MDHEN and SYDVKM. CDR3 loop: CASSSTTPQRDYNEQFF.

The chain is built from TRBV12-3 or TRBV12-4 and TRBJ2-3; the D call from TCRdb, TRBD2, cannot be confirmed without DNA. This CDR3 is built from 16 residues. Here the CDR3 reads CASRWSGGPSTDTQYF.

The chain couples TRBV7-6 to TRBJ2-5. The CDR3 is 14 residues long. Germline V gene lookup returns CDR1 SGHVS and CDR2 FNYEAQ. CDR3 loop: CASSFSLAQETQYF. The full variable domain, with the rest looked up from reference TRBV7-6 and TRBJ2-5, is GAGVSQSPRYKVTKRGQDVALRCDPISGHVSLYWYRQALGQGPEFLTYFNYEAQQDKSGLPNDRFSAERPEGSISTLTIQRTEQRDSAMYRCASSFSLAQETQYFGPGTRLLVL.

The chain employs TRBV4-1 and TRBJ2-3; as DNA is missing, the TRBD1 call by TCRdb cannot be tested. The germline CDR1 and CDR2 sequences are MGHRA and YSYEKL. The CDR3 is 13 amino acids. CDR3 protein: CASSQGATDTQYF.